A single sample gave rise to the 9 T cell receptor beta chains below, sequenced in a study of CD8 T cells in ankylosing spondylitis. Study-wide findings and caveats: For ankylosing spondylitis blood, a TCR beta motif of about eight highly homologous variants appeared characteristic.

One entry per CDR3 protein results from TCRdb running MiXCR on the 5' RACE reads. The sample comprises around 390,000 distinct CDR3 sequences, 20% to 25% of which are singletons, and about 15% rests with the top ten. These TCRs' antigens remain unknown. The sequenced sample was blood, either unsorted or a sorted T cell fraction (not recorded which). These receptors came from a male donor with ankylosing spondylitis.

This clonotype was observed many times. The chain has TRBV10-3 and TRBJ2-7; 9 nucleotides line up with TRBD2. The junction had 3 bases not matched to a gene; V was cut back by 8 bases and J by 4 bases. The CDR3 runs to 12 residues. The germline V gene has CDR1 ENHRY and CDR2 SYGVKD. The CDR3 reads CAIGTSWYEQYF. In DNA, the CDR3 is TGTGCCATCGGGACTAGCTGGTACGAGCAGTACTTC.

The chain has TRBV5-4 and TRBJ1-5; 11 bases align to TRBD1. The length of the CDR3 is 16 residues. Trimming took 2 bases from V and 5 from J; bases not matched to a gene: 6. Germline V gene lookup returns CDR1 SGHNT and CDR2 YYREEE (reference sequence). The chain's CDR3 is CASSFGGQGAYQPQHF. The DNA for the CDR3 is TGTGCCAGCAGCTTTGGAGGACAGGGGGCATATCAGCCCCAGCATTTT.

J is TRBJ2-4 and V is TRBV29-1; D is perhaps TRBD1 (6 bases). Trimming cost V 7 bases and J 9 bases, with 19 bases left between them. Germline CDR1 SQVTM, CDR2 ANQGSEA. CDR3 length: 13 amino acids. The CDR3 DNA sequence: TGCAGCGCAGGATTCAGGGGTGGGGGCATTCAGTACTTC. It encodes CSAGFRGGGIQYF.

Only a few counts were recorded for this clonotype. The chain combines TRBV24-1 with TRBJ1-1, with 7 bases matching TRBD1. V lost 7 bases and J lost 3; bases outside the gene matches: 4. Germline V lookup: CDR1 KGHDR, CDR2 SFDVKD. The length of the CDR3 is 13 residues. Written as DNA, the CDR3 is TGTGCCACCAGCCTAACAGGGGACACTGAAGCTTTCTTT. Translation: CATSLTGDTEAFF.

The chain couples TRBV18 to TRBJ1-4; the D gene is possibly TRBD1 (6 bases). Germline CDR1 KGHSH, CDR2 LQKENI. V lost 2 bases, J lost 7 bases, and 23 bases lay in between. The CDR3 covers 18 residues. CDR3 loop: CASSPLVSGVPGTEKLFF. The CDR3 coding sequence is TGTGCCAGCTCACCATTGGTCTCAGGGGTTCCGGGTACTGAAAAACTGTTTTTT.

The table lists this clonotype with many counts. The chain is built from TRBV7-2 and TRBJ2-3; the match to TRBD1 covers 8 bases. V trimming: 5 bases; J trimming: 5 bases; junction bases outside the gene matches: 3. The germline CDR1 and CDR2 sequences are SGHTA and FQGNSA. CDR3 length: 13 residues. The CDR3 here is CASSLDRGDTQYF. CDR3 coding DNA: TGTGCCAGCAGCCTCGACAGGGGAGATACGCAGTATTTT.

The CDR3 DNA reads TGTGCCAGCAGACCCAGACAGGGTGGGTCCTACGAGCAGTACTTC. It specifies CASRPRQGGSYEQYF. V gene TRBV7-9 combines with J gene TRBJ2-7, with 7 bases matching TRBD1. The germline V gene encodes CDR1 SEHNR and CDR2 FQNEAQ (reference sequence). The ends lost 6 bases at V and 1 base at J; junction bases unmatched: 9. CDR3 length: 15 amino acids.

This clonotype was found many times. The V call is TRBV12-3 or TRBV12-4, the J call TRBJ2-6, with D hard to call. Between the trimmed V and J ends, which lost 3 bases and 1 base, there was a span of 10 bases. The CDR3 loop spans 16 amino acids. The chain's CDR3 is CASSFQMGSGANVLTF. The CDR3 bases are TGTGCCAGCAGTTTCCAGATGGGTTCTGGGGCCAACGTCCTGACTTTC.

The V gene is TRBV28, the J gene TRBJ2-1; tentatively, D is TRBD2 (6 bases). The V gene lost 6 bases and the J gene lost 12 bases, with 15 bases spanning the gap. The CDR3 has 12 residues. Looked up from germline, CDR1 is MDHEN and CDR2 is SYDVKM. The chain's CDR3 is CASRTPTEGQFF. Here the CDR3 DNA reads TGTGCCAGCAGAACGCCGACGGAGGGGCAGTTCTTC.